This entry describes one T cell receptor beta chain. The antigen is not known. This specimen belongs to a study of T cell responses to AZD1222 COVID-19 vaccine. Notes on the study in general: Repertoire sampling was restricted to post-peak T cell response timepoints. White British ancestry dominated among donors, who included more females, and clonal diversity was possibly underestimated. AZD1222 recipients seropositive at baseline numbered only six or seven.

The assay was immunoSEQ multiplex PCR, and TCRdb's table has in-frame clones only and misses some. Of around 120,000 clones detected, about 85% appear once; the ten largest clones hold over 2%. The material was peripheral blood, obtained 28 days after the second AZD1222 dose. The clonotype was recovered from an adult who received the AZD1222 COVID-19 vaccine.

The CDR3: CSVAPLTGGRRTEAFF. The DNA for the CDR3 is TGCAGCGTAGCGCCGCTGACAGGGGGCCGACGGACTGAAGCTTTCTTT. This sequence joins TRBV29-1 and TRBJ1-1; 10 nucleotides agree with TRBD1. The ends lost 6 bases at V and 5 bases at J; junction bases unmatched: 15. Germline CDR1 and CDR2: SQVTM and ANQGSEA. CDR3 length equals 16 residues.